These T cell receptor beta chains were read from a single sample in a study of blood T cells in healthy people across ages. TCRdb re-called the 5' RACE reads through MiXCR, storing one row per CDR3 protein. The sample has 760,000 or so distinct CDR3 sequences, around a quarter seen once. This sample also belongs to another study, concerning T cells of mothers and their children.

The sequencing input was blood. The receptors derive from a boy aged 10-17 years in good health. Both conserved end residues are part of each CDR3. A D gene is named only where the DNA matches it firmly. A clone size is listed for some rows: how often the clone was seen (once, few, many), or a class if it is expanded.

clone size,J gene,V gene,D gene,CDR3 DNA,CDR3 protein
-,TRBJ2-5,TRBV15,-,TGTGCCACCGGGGGACACCTCCAAGAGACCCAGTACTTC,CATGGHLQETQYF
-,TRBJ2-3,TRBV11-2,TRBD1,TGTGCCAGCCTCGAGAGGACAGGGGGAACAGATACGCAGTATTTT,CASLERTGGTDTQYF
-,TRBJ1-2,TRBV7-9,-,TGTGCCAGCAGCTTATCTCTGGCAGGCTACACCTTC,CASSLSLAGYTF
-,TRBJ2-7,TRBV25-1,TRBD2,TGTGCCAGCAGTGGCCGGGACTACGACGAGCAGTACTTC,CASSGRDYDEQYF
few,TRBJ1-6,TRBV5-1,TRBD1,TGCGCCAGCAGCTGGAAGGGACAGGGGGGCGCGGATTCACCCCTCCACTTT,CASSWKGQGGADSPLHF
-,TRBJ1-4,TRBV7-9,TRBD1,TGTGCCAGCAGCTACGGGACAGCCTCAACTAATGAAAAACTGTTTTTT,CASSYGTASTNEKLFF
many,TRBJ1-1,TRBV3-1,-,TGTGCCAGCAGCCAGGGGGGGGAAACTGAAGCTTTCTTT,CASSQGGETEAFF
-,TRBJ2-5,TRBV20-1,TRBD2,TGCAGTGCCCCCGGGACTAGCGGGAGGAGCTTGGAGACCCAGTACTTC,CSAPGTSGRSLETQYF
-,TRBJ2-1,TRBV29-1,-,TGCAGTGGGGATTATTGGGACGCGCAGTTCAATGAGCAGTTCTTC,CSGDYWDAQFNEQFF
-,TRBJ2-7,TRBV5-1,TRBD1,TGCGCCAGCAGCTCGACAGGGTTCGGGAACGAGCAGTACTTC,CASSSTGFGNEQYF
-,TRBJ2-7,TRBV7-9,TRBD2,TGTGCCAGCAGCCCTCTAGCGGGAGGGCCCGACACCTACGAGCAGTACTTC,CASSPLAGGPDTYEQYF
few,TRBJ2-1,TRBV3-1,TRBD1,TGTGCCAGCAGCCAAGGTCCGGGGACAGTCTACAATGAGCAGTTCTTC,CASSQGPGTVYNEQFF
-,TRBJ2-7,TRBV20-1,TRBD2,TGCAGTGCTAGAGATTTGGCTAGCGGATACGAGCAGTACTTC,CSARDLASGYEQYF
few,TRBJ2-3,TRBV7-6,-,TGTGCCAGCAGCCAAAAGGCGGACAGCCCTACGATTACAGATACGCAGTATTTT,CASSQKADSPTITDTQYF
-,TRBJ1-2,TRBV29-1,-,TGCAGCGTTGAAGATCCTGACTATGGCTACACCTTC,CSVEDPDYGYTF
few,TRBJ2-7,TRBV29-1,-,TGCAGCGTTGAGGGGACAGCCCGGGACTCACCCTACGAGCAGTACTTC,CSVEGTARDSPYEQYF
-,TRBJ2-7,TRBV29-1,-,TGCAGCGCTGGACAGATCGACGAGCAGTACTTC,CSAGQIDEQYF
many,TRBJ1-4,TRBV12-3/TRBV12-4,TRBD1,TGTGCCAGCAGTCCCGGGACAGGGGATGAAAAACTGTTTTTT,CASSPGTGDEKLFF
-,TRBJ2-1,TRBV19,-,TGTGCCAGTAAAACTGGACCGGATCGGGAGCAGTTCTTC,CASKTGPDREQFF
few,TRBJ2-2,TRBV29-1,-,TGCAGCGTTGAAGACCTGGACATCAACACCGGGGAGCTGTTTTTT,CSVEDLDINTGELFF
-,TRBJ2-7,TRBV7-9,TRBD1,TGTGCCAGCAGCTCTTTTTCCGGGACAGGCGATCGGTGGGGCTACGAGCAGTACTTC,CASSSFSGTGDRWGYEQYF
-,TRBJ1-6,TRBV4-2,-,TGTGCCAGCAGCCAAGATCCCCGGGGGGCACCCCTCCACTTT,CASSQDPRGAPLHF
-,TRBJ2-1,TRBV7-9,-,TGTGCCAGCAGCTTATCCTACGCTAGTGACAAACAGCAGTTCTTC,CASSLSYASDKQQFF
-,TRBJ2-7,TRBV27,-,TGTGCCAGCAGTTTAGCGGGGACAGAGGGAGAGGAGCAGTACTTC,CASSLAGTEGEEQYF
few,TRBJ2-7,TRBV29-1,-,TGCAGCGTTGAAGGGTTAGGGAGCTTCTACGAGCAGTACTTC,CSVEGLGSFYEQYF
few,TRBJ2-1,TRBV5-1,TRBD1,TGCGCCAGCAGCTTGGACAGGGGCGGTGAGCAGTTCTTC,CASSLDRGGEQFF
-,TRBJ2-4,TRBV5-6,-,TGTGCCAGCAGCTTTCGAAACTTGGGGGCCAAAAACATTCAGTACTTC,CASSFRNLGAKNIQYF